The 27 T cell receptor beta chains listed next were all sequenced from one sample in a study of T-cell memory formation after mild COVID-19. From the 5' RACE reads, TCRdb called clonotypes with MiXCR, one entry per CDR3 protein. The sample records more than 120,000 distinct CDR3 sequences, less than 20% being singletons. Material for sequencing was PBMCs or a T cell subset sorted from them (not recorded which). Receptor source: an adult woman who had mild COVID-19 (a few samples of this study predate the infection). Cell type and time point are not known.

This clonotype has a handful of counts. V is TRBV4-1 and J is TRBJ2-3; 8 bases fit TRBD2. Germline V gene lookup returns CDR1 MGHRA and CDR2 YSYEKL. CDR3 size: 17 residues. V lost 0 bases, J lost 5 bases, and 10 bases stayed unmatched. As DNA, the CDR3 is TGCGCCAGCAGCCAAGATATGAGCGGGGGCTACGGAGATACGCAGTATTTT. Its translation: CASSQDMSGGYGDTQYF.

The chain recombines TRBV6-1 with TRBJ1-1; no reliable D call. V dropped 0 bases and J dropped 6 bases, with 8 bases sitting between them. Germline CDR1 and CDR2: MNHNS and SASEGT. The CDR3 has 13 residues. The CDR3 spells CASSEATTAEAFF. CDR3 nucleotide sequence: TGTGCCAGCAGTGAAGCAACCACTGCTGAAGCTTTCTTT.

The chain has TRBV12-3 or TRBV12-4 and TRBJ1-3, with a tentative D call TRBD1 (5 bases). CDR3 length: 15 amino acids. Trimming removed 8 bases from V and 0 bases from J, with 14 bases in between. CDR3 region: CASSPGTVSGNTIYF. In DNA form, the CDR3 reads TGTGCCAGCTCTCCTGGGACGGTCTCTGGAAACACCATATATTTT.

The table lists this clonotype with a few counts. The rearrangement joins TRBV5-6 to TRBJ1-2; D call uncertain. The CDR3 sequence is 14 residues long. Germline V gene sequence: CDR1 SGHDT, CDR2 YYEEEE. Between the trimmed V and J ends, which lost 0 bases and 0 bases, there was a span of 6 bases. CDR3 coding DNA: TGTGCCAGCAGCTTGGGCACCGCTAACTATGGCTACACCTTC. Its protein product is CASSLGTANYGYTF.

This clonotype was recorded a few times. CDR3 sequence (DNA): TGTGCCAGCAGACCCGGACTAGCCGCCTACGAGCAGTACTTC. Translation gives CASRPGLAAYEQYF. This sequence joins TRBV2 and TRBJ2-7; TRBD2 aligns across 8 bases. CDR1 SNHLY and CDR2 FYNNEI come from the germline V gene. Trimming cost V 6 bases and J 2 bases; bases outside gene matches: 6. This CDR3 has 14 amino acids.

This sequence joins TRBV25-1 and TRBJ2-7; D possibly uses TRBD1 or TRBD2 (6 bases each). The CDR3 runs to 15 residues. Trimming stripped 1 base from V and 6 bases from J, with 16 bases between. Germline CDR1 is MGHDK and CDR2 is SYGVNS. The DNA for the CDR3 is TGTGCCAGCAGTGAATCGGGGGTCAGGGGAGCCGAGCAGTACTTC. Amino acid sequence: CASSESGVRGAEQYF.

The CDR3 is CTSSQDRTPFYNEQFF. The CDR3 DNA reads as TGCACCAGCAGCCAAGATAGGACGCCCTTTTACAATGAGCAGTTCTTC. The chain carries TRBV1 and TRBJ2-1; TRBD1 was called by the table and not checked on the DNA. TRBV1 represents a pseudogene. CDR3 length: 16 residues.

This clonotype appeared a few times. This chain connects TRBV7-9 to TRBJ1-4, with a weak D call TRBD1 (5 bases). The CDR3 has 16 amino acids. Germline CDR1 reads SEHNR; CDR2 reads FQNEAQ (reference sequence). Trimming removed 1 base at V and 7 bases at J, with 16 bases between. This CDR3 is CASSLGQPTGREKLFF. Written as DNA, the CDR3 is TGTGCCAGCAGCTTAGGACAGCCCACGGGGCGTGAAAAACTGTTTTTT.

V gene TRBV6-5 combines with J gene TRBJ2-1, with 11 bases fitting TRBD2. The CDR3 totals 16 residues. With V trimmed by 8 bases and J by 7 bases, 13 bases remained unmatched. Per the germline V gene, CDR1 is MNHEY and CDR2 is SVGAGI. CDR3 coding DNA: TGTGCCAGCTCGGTAGCGGGGGGGGTCGGAATGAATGAGCAGTTCTTC. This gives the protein CASSVAGGVGMNEQFF.

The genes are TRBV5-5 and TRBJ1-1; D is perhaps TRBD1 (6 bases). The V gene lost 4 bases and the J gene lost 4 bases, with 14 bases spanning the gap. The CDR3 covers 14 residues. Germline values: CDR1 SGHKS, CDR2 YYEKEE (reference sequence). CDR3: CASSVQGWSTEAFF. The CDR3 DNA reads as TGTGCCAGCAGCGTACAGGGATGGAGCACTGAAGCTTTCTTT.

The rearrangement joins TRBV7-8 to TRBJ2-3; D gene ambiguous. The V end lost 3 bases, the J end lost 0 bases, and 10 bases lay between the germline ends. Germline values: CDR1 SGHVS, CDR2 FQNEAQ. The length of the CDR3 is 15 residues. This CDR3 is CASSFALSSTDTQYF. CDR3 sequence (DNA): TGTGCCAGCAGCTTTGCACTGTCTAGCACAGATACGCAGTATTTT.

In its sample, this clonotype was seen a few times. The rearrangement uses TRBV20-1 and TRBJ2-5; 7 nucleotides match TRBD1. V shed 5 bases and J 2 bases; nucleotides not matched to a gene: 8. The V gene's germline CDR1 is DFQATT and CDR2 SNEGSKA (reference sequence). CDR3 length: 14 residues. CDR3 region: CSAPQTGIQETQYF. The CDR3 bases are TGCAGTGCTCCCCAGACAGGGATACAAGAGACCCAGTACTTC.

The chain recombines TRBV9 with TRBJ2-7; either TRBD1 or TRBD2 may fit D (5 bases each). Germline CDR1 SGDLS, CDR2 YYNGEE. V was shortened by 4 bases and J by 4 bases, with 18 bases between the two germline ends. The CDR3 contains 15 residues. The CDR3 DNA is TGTGCCAGCAGCTTAGGGACGCAACCGGTTTACGAGCAGTACTTC. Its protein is CASSLGTQPVYEQYF.

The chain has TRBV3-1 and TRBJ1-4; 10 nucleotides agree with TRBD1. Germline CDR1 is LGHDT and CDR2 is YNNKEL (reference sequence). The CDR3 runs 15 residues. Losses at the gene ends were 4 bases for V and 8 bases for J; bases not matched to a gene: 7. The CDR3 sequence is CASSPLTGGSEKLFF. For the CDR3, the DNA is TGTGCCAGCAGCCCGTTGACAGGGGGCAGCGAAAAACTGTTTTTT.

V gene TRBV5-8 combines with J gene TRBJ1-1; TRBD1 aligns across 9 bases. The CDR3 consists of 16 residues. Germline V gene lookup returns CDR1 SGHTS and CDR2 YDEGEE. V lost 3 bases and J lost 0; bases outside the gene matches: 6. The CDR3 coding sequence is TGTGCCAGCAGCTCGGGGACAGGGTCCTTGAACACTGAAGCTTTCTTT. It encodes CASSSGTGSLNTEAFF.

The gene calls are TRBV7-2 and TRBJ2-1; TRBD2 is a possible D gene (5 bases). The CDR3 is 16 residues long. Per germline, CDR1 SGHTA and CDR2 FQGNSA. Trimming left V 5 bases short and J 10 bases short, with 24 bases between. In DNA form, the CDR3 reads TGTGCCAGCAGCCGTATCCCGGGGTTAAGGGCCAACGAGCAGTTCTTC. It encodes CASSRIPGLRANEQFF.

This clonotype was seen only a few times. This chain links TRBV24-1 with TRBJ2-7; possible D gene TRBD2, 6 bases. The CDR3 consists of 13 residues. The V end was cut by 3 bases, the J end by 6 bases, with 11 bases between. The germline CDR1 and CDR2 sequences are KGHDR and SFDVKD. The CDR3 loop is CATSDAEGTEQYF. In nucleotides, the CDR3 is TGTGCCACCAGTGATGCGGAGGGCACCGAGCAGTACTTC.

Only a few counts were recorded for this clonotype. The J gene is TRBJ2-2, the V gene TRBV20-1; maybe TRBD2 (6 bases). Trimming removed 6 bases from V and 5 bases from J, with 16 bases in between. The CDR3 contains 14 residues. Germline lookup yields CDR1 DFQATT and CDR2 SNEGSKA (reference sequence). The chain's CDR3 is CSATPGLGTGELFF. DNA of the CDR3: TGCAGTGCGACACCGGGACTTGGGACCGGGGAGCTGTTTTTT.

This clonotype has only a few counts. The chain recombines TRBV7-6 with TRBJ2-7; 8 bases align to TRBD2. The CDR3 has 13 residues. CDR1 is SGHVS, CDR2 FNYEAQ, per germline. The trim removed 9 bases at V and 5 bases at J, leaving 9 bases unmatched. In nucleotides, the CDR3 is TGTGCCAGTTCGGGCGGGGGGAAGGACGAGCAGTACTTC. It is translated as CASSGGGKDEQYF.

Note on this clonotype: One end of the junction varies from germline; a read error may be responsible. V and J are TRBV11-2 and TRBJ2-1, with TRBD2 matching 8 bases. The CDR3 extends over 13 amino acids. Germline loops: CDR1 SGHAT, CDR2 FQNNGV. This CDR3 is CASSLVFRGLGVF. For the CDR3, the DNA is TGTGCCAGCAGCTTAGTTTTTAGGGGACTAGGGGTCTTC.

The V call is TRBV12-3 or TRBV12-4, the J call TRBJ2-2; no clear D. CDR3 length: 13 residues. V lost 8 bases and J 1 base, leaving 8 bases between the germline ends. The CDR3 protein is CASFIGNTGELFF. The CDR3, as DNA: TGTGCCAGCTTCATCGGGAACACCGGGGAGCTGTTTTTT.

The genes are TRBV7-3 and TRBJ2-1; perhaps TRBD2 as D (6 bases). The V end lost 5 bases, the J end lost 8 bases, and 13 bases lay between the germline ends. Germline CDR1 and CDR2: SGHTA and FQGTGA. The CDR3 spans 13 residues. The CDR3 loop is CASSTTSVDEQFF. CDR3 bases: TGTGCCAGCAGCACGACTAGTGTAGATGAGCAGTTCTTC.

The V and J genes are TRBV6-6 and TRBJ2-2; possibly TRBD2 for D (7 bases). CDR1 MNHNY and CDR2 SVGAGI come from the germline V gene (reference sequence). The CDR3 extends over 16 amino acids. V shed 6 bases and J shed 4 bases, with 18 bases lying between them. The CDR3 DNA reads TGTGCCAGCAGCCAAGGGGGGGTTGCGGGCACCGGGGAGCTGTTTTTT. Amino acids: CASSQGGVAGTGELFF.

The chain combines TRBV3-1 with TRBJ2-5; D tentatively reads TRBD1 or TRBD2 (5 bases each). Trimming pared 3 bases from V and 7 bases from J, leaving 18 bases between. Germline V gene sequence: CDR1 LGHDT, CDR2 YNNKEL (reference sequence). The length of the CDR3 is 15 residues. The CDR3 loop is CASSQNPAVGRTQYF. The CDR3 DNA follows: TGTGCCAGCAGCCAGAATCCAGCGGTGGGGCGGACCCAGTACTTC.

Here the CDR3 reads CSAGPTIGHEQFF. The CDR3, as DNA: TGCAGTGCGGGACCTACTATTGGTCATGAGCAGTTCTTC. The rearrangement uses TRBV20-1 and TRBJ2-1; D assignment may be TRBD1 or TRBD2 (5 bases each). CDR3 length: 13 residues. Trimming cost V 6 bases and J 8 bases, with 17 bases left between them. Germline CDR1 and CDR2: DFQATT and SNEGSKA (reference sequence).

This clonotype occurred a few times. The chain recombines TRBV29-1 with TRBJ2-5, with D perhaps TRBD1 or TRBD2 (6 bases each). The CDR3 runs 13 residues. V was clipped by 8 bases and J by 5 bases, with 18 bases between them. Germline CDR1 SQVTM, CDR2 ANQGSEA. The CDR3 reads CSIDQGGRETQYF. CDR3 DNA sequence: TGCAGCATCGATCAAGGGGGGCGCGAGACCCAGTACTTC.

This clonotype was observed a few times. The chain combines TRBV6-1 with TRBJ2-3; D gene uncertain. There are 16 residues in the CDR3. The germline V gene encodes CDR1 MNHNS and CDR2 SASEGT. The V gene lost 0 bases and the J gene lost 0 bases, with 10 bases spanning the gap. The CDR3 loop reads CASSEARTPSTDTQYF. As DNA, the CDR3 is TGTGCCAGCAGTGAAGCGCGGACGCCTAGCACAGATACGCAGTATTTT.